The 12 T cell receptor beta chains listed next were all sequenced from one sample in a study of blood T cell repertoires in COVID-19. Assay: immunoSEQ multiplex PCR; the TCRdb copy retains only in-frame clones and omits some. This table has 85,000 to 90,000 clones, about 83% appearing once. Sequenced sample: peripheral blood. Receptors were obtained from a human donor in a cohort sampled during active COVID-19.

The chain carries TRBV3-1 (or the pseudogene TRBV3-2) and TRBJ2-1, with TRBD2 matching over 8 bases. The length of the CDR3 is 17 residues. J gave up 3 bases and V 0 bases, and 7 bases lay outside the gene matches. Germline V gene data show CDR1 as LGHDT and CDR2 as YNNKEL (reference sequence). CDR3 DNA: TGTGCCAGCAGCCAAGAAGGCGGGGGGTTCCTCTACAATGAGCAGTTCTTC. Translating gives CASSQEGGGFLYNEQFF.

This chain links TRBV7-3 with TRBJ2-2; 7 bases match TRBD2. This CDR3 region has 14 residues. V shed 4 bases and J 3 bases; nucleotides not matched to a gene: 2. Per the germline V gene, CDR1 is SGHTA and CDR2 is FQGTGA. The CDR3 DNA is TGTGCCAGCAGCTCGGGACTACACACCGGGGAGCTGTTTTTT. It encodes CASSSGLHTGELFF.

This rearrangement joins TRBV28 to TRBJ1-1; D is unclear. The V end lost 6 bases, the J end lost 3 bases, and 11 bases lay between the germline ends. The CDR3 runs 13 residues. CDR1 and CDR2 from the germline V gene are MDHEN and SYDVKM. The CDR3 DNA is TGTGCCAGCAGCCCTGCGATGGACACTGAAGCTTTCTTT. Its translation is CASSPAMDTEAFF.

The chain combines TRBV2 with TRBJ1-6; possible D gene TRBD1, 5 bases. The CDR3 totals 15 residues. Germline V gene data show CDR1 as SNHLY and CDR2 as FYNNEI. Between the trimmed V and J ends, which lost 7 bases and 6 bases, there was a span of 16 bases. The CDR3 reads CASKPTPGSNSPLHF. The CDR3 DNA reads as TGTGCCAGCAAACCTACCCCAGGGTCTAATTCACCCCTCCACTTT.

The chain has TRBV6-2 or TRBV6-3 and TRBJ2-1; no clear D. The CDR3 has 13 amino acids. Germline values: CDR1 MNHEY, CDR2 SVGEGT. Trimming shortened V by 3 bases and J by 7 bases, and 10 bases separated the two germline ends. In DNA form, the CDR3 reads TGTGCCAGCAGTTATCTCCTGGAGAATGAGCAGTTCTTC. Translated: CASSYLLENEQFF.

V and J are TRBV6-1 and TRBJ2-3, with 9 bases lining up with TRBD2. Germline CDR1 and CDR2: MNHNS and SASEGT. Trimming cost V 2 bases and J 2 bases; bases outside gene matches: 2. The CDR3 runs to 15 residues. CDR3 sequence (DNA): TGTGCCAGCAGTGAACTAGCGGGGACCACAGATACGCAGTATTTT. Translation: CASSELAGTTDTQYF.

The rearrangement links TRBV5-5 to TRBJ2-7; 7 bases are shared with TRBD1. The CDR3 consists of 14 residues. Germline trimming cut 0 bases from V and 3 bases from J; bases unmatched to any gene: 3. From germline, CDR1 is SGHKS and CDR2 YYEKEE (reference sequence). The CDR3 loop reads CASSLGQGRYEQYF. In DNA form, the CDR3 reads TGTGCCAGCAGCTTGGGACAGGGTCGCTACGAGCAGTACTTC.

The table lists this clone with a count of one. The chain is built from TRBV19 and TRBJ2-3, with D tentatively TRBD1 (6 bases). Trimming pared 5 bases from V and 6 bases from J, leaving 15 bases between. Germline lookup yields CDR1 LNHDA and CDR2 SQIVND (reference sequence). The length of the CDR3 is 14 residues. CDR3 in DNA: TGTGCCAGTAGTCAGGGGCGCAATCCCGATACGCAGTATTTT. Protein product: CASSQGRNPDTQYF.

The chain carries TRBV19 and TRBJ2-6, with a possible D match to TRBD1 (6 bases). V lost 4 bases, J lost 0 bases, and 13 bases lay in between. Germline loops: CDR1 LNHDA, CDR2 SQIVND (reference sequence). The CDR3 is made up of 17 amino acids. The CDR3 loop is CASSTRGGNSGANVLTF. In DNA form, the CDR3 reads TGTGCCAGTAGTACTCGAGGGGGTAACTCTGGGGCCAACGTCCTGACTTTC.

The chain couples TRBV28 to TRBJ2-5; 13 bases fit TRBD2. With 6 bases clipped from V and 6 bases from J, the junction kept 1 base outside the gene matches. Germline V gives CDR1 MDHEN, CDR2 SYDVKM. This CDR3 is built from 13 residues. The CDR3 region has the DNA TGTGCCAGCAGACTAGCGGGGGGGCAGACCCAGTACTTC. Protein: CASRLAGGQTQYF.

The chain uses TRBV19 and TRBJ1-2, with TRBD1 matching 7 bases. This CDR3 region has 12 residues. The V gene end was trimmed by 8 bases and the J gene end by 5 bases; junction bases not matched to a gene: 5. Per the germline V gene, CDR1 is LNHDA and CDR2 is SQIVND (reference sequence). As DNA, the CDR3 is TGTGCCAGTCGACAGGGTGGATATGGCTACACCTTC. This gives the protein CASRQGGYGYTF.

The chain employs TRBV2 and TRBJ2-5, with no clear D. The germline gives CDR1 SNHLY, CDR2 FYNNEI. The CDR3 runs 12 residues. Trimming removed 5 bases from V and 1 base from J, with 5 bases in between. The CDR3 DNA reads TGTGCCAGCAGTTTAGCCCAAGAGACCCAGTACTTC. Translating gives CASSLAQETQYF.